This passage covers 27 T cell receptor beta chains from one sample sequenced in a study of blood T cell repertoires in COVID-19. Profiled with immunoSEQ multiplex PCR; TCRdb holds only in-frame clones, not every one. In the table there are 180,000 or so clones, roughly 86% of which are singletons. The sample comprised peripheral blood. Receptors originate from a man aged 35 to 55 who had recovered from COVID-19.

The CDR3 DNA follows: TGCAGCGTTGATTCTAGCTACACCTTC. It encodes CSVDSSYTF. The V call is TRBV29-1, the J call TRBJ1-2; D unresolved. Germline V gene data show CDR1 as SQVTM and CDR2 as ANQGSEA. Trimming took off 3 bases at V and 9 bases at J, with 5 bases between the two ends. CDR3 size: 9 residues.

The chain links TRBV3-1 (or the pseudogene TRBV3-2) to TRBJ2-5; D not certain. The CDR3 loop spans 12 amino acids. CDR1 and CDR2 from the germline V gene are LGHDT and YNNKEL (reference sequence). V lost 2 bases and J lost 5, with 6 bases in between. The CDR3 loop is CASSQIMETQYF. The CDR3 DNA follows: TGTGCCAGCAGCCAAATTATGGAGACCCAGTACTTC.

J is TRBJ2-7 and V is TRBV2; no reliable D call. Trimming cost V 8 bases and J 0 bases, with 8 bases left between them. The CDR3 runs to 12 residues. The germline CDR1 and CDR2 sequences are SNHLY and FYNNEI. The CDR3 sequence: CASGPSSYEQYF. The CDR3 nucleotides read TGTGCCAGCGGTCCGAGCTCCTACGAGCAGTACTTC. Combining the CDR3 with reference TRBV2 and TRBJ2-7 gives the whole variable domain EPEVTQTPSHQVTQMGQEVILRCVPISNHLYFYWYRQILGQKVEFLVSFYNNEISEKSEIFDDQFSVERPDGSNFTLKIRSTKLEDSAMYFCASGPSSYEQYFGPGTRLTVT.

CDR3 loop: CASSQVGIAGQYEQYF. As DNA, the CDR3 is TGCGCCAGCAGCCAAGTGGGAATAGCGGGCCAATACGAGCAGTACTTC. The J gene is TRBJ2-7, the V gene TRBV4-3; 7 bases are a match to TRBD2. Germline CDR1 and CDR2: LGHNA and YSLEER. J lost 4 bases, V lost 1 base, and 10 bases had no gene match. The CDR3 extends over 16 amino acids.

The rearrangement joins TRBV19 to TRBJ2-2, with 7 bases fitting TRBD2. The ends lost 0 bases at V and 5 bases at J; junction bases unmatched: 3. This CDR3 is 15 amino acids long. Germline lookup yields CDR1 LNHDA and CDR2 SQIVND (reference sequence). The CDR3 nucleotides are TGTGCCAGTAGTATAGAATGGGGGGGTACCGGGGAGCTGTTTTTT. Translation: CASSIEWGGTGELFF.

For this clone: Other DNA variants within this sample encode the same CDR3. The V and J genes are TRBV5-6 and TRBJ2-5; D remains ambiguous. The germline CDR1 and CDR2 sequences are SGHDT and YYEEEE. The V and J ends lost 4 bases and 4 bases respectively, with 5 bases between them. CDR3 size: 11 residues. Written as DNA, the CDR3 is TGTGCCAGCAGCGTTCGAGAGACCCAGTACTTC. It codes for CASSVRETQYF.

V usage is TRBV24-1 and J usage is TRBJ2-1; D gene uncertain. In germline, CDR1 is KGHDR, CDR2 SFDVKD. Trimming stripped 2 bases from V and 0 bases from J, with 7 bases between. The CDR3 loop spans 15 amino acids. The CDR3 DNA sequence: TGTGCCACCAGTGATTCCCAGTACTCCTACAATGAGCAGTTCTTC. Residues: CATSDSQYSYNEQFF.

CDR3 residues: CSVVRGIRLAGGVETQYF. The CDR3 DNA follows: TGCAGCGTTGTAAGAGGTATCCGACTAGCGGGAGGAGTCGAGACCCAGTACTTC. The genes are TRBV29-1 and TRBJ2-5, with 13 bases aligning to TRBD2. Germline CDR1 is SQVTM and CDR2 is ANQGSEA. CDR3 length: 18 residues. V shed 4 bases, J shed 5 bases, and the junction held 16 bases outside the gene matches.

The rearrangement uses TRBV4-2 and TRBJ1-6, with D possibly being TRBD1 (6 bases). Trimming took off 1 base at V and 7 bases at J, with 8 bases between the two ends. The V gene's germline CDR1 is LGHNA and CDR2 YNFKEQ. This CDR3 is 14 amino acids long. The CDR3 nucleotides are TGTGCCAGCAGCCAAGGGACAGCCAATTCACCCCTCCACTTT. It is translated as CASSQGTANSPLHF.

The V and J genes are TRBV30 and TRBJ2-1; no clear D gene. The CDR3 length is 11 residues. V was shortened by 4 bases and J by 8 bases, with 9 bases between the two germline ends. Germline CDR1 is GTSNPN and CDR2 is SVGIG (reference sequence). CDR3 sequence reads: CAWTIEDEQFF. The CDR3 coding sequence is TGTGCCTGGACAATCGAGGATGAGCAGTTCTTC.

The rearrangement links TRBV4-3 to TRBJ2-1, with TRBD2 matching over 9 bases. Unmatched junction bases numbered 10, after V lost 4 bases and J lost 9 bases. The germline V gene encodes CDR1 LGHNA and CDR2 YSLEER. The length of the CDR3 is 15 residues. This CDR3 reads CASSRGLAGVGEQFF. For the CDR3, the DNA is TGCGCCAGCAGCCGAGGGTTAGCGGGAGTCGGTGAGCAGTTCTTC.

This clone was seen a handful of times. The chain is built from TRBV25-1 and TRBJ2-7, with a possible D match to TRBD2 (5 bases). Germline CDR1 MGHDK, CDR2 SYGVNS. V lost 4 bases and J lost 6, with 25 bases in between. The CDR3 is 17 residues long. CDR3 residues: CASSGTSGSQGNVEQYF. For the CDR3, the DNA is TGTGCCAGCAGTGGGACGTCGGGATCCCAAGGTAATGTCGAGCAGTACTTC.

This chain uses TRBV27 with TRBJ1-5, with a tentative D call TRBD1 (5 bases). This CDR3 has 13 residues. Trimming stripped 6 bases from V and 6 bases from J, with 12 bases between. Germline CDR1 MNHEY, CDR2 SMNVEV (reference sequence). CDR3 sequence (DNA): TGTGCCAGCAGCTCCCTCACAGGTCAGCCCCAGCATTTT. Translating it yields CASSSLTGQPQHF.

V usage is TRBV5-6 and J usage is TRBJ2-2; 9 nucleotides align to TRBD2. The CDR3 runs to 18 residues. J was trimmed by 0 bases and V by 1 base; bases with no gene match: 7. Germline V gene sequence: CDR1 SGHDT, CDR2 YYEEEE. In DNA, the CDR3 is TGTGCCAGCAGCTTGTCTTTGCGGGGGGGCGCGAACACCGGGGAGCTGTTTTTT. Protein: CASSLSLRGGANTGELFF.

The chain couples TRBV4-2 to TRBJ1-2; D gene uncertain. Trimming shortened V by 0 bases and J by 7 bases, and 15 bases separated the two germline ends. Germline CDR1 is LGHNA and CDR2 is YNFKEQ. This CDR3 spans 15 amino acids. The CDR3 nucleotides are TGTGCCAGCAGCCAAGAGGCCACGTCCCTTGTTGGCTACACCTTC. Its protein product is CASSQEATSLVGYTF.

The rearrangement links TRBV4-2 to TRBJ1-1, with D possibly TRBD1 on 5 matching bases. V dropped 5 bases and J dropped 12 bases, with 22 bases sitting between them. The CDR3 totals 14 residues. Germline V gene sequence: CDR1 LGHNA, CDR2 YNFKEQ. The CDR3 DNA is TGTGCCAGCAGCACCCTGGGGGGTGCTAGTGGGACTTTCTTT. It specifies CASSTLGGASGTFF.

The chain joins TRBV10-3 to TRBJ2-2, with D possibly matching TRBD1 (5 bases). Germline CDR1 ENHRY, CDR2 SYGVKD. This CDR3 contains 12 residues. V lost 7 bases, J lost 7 bases, and 10 bases lay in between. The CDR3 loop is CAINSDIGELFF. CDR3 bases: TGTGCCATCAATTCGGACATCGGGGAGCTGTTTTTT.

The gene calls are TRBV7-2 and TRBJ2-3, with unresolved D. The CDR3 is made up of 14 amino acids. CDR1 SGHTA and CDR2 FQGNSA come from the germline V gene. The V end lost 1 base, the J end lost 2 bases, and 7 bases lay between the germline ends. The CDR3 protein is CASSLEQYTDTQYF. DNA for the CDR3: TGTGCCAGCAGCTTAGAACAGTACACAGATACGCAGTATTTT.

V and J are TRBV3-1 (or the pseudogene TRBV3-2) and TRBJ1-2; TRBD1 aligns across 9 bases. After removal of 6 bases from V and 5 bases from J, the junction contained 7 bases not matched to a gene. The CDR3 is 14 residues long. The germline V gene encodes CDR1 LGHDT and CDR2 YNNKEL (reference sequence). The CDR3 here is CASRPDRGIYGYTF. In nucleotides, the CDR3 is TGTGCCAGCAGACCCGACAGGGGGATTTATGGCTACACCTTC.

This chain links TRBV18 with TRBJ1-1; 7 nucleotides match TRBD1. The ends lost 3 bases at V and 6 bases at J; junction bases unmatched: 4. The CDR3 spans 13 residues. CDR1 is KGHSH and CDR2 is LQKENI in the germline V gene. In DNA form, the CDR3 reads TGTGCCAGCTCACCCCAGGGGGAGGCTGAAGCTTTCTTT. As protein: CASSPQGEAEAFF.

J is TRBJ2-2 and V is TRBV7-2, with TRBD2 identical over 8 bases. In germline, CDR1 is SGHTA, CDR2 FQGNSA. The CDR3 is made up of 16 amino acids. Losses at the gene ends were 4 bases for V and 0 bases for J; bases not matched to a gene: 4. The CDR3 here is CASSWVLAANTGELFF. CDR3 in DNA: TGTGCCAGCAGCTGGGTACTAGCGGCGAACACCGGGGAGCTGTTTTTT.

V gene TRBV27 combines with J gene TRBJ2-7; TRBD2 matches at 9 bases. After removal of 5 bases from V and 0 bases from J, the junction contained 11 bases not matched to a gene. CDR3 length: 17 residues. Germline V gene sequence: CDR1 MNHEY, CDR2 SMNVEV (reference sequence). The CDR3 is CASSLRAISGSSYEQYF. In DNA form, the CDR3 reads TGTGCCAGCAGTCTACGGGCGATTAGCGGGAGCTCCTACGAGCAGTACTTC.

The rearrangement uses TRBV7-9 and TRBJ2-2, with TRBD2 matching over 7 bases. The germline V gene encodes CDR1 SEHNR and CDR2 FQNEAQ (reference sequence). The CDR3 is made up of 15 amino acids. J lost 0 bases, V lost 6 bases, and 4 bases had no gene match. The DNA for the CDR3 is TGTGCCAGCAGGGGGGGACTACCGAACACCGGGGAGCTGTTTTTT. It codes for CASRGGLPNTGELFF.

The gene calls are TRBV19 and TRBJ2-1; possible D gene TRBD1, 5 bases. The CDR3 length is 14 residues. In germline, CDR1 is LNHDA, CDR2 SQIVND (reference sequence). Trimming took off 5 bases at V and 9 bases at J, with 17 bases between the two ends. For the CDR3, the DNA is TGTGCCAGTAGTCTTGGTCAGGGCGTCGGTGAGCAGTTCTTC. Translated, it gives CASSLGQGVGEQFF. Full variable domain (missing parts from reference TRBV19 and TRBJ2-1): DGGITQSPKYLFRKEGQNVTLSCEQNLNHDAMYWYRQDPGQGLRLIYYSQIVNDFQKGDIAEGYSVSREKKESFPLTVTSAQKNPTAFYLCASSLGQGVGEQFFGPGTRLTVL.

This rearrangement joins TRBV11-3 to TRBJ2-7; maybe TRBD2 (5 bases). Germline V gene data show CDR1 as SGHNT and CDR2 as YENEEA. The CDR3 totals 12 residues. The V gene lost 5 bases and the J gene lost 4 bases, with 9 bases spanning the gap. CDR3 in DNA: TGTGCCAGCAGCCCCCCGGGGTACGAGCAGTACTTC. Its translation: CASSPPGYEQYF.

The chain has TRBV6-5 and TRBJ2-3, with 9 bases aligning to TRBD1. With V trimmed by 2 bases and J by 2 bases, 5 bases remained unmatched. The CDR3 totals 16 residues. Germline CDR1 is MNHEY and CDR2 is SVGAGI. CDR3 sequence reads: CASSYGGDRATDTQYF. The CDR3 DNA follows: TGTGCCAGCAGTTACGGGGGGGACAGGGCCACAGATACGCAGTATTTT.

This chain's CDR3 is CASNRGYTGELFF. In nucleotides, the CDR3 is TGTGCCAGCAACAGGGGGTACACCGGGGAGCTGTTTTTT. This chain connects TRBV9 to TRBJ2-2; 8 bases map to TRBD1. Losses at the gene ends were 6 bases for V and 3 bases for J; bases not matched to a gene: 1. The CDR3 is made up of 13 amino acids. Germline V gene sequence: CDR1 SGDLS, CDR2 YYNGEE.